This T cell receptor beta chain was profiled in a study of blood T cell repertoires in COVID-19. Using immunoSEQ multiplex PCR, the repertoire was profiled, and TCRdb retains in-frame clones only, with some absent. The sample consists of approximately 150,000 clones, about four fifths of them appearing once. V lost 8 bases and J 4 bases, leaving 14 bases between the germline ends. CDR1 is MRHNA, CDR2 SNTAGT, per germline. The CDR3 is 13 amino acids. This clone was seen a single time. This sequence originates from a man between 60 and 70 years old with active or convalescent COVID-19. Sequencing was carried out using peripheral blood. The chain recombines TRBV6-4 with TRBJ1-1, with TRBD1 as a possible D gene (5 bases). The CDR3 sequence is CASSPSGGTEAFF. CDR3 coding DNA: TGTGCCAGCTCCCCCTCCGGGGGCACTGAAGCTTTCTTT.